Following are 30 T cell receptor beta chains from one sample sequenced in a study of CD8+CD57+ T cells in acquired aplastic anemia. The template for TCR beta VDJ and CDR3 sequence profiling was genomic DNA. TCRdb re-derived calls from the reads in MiXCR, one entry per CDR3 protein. The data hold 150,000 to 180,000 distinct CDR3 sequences, with around half observed a single time. Patients chosen for sequencing had shown CD8+CD57+ cell expansion by flow cytometry. Material for sequencing was sorted CD4+, CD8+, or CD8+CD57+ T cells (not recorded which) from PBMCs. These receptors all stem from a human donor with aplastic anemia.

This clonotype occurred many times. Its ends do not fully match the called genes, so a read error is possible. V and J are TRBV2 and TRBJ2-1; D is perhaps TRBD1 or TRBD2 (5 bases each). Germline V gives CDR1 SNHLY, CDR2 FYNNEI. The CDR3 consists of 15 residues. The CDR3 nucleotides read TGTGCCAGCGGTGAGGGCCTGCAGGGTAACAATGAGCAGTTCTTC. This gives the protein CASGEGLQGNNEQFF.

V usage is TRBV11-2 and J usage is TRBJ1-2, with TRBD1 matching over 10 bases. With V trimmed by 5 bases and J by 0 bases, 6 bases remained unmatched. Germline CDR1 and CDR2: SGHAT and FQNNGV. This CDR3 comprises 16 residues. This CDR3 reads CASSLDRGRSNYGYTF. CDR3 coding DNA: TGTGCCAGCAGCCTTGACAGGGGGCGGTCTAACTATGGCTACACCTTC.

Ten or more counts support this clonotype. CDR3 coding DNA: TGCAGTGCTAGAGATCTGGCTAGCGGGGGGGCCTCGAGCACAGATACGCAGTATTTT. It specifies CSARDLASGGASSTDTQYF. The J gene is TRBJ2-3, the V gene TRBV20-1; 12 bases are a match to TRBD2. This CDR3 region has 19 residues. Germline assignment: CDR1 DFQATT and CDR2 SNEGSKA (reference sequence). J lost 0 bases, V lost 0 bases, and 10 bases had no gene match.

This clonotype was seen only a few times. V gene TRBV10-3 combines with J gene TRBJ1-2; perhaps TRBD1 as D (5 bases). Trimming left V 4 bases short and J 6 bases short, with 9 bases between. From germline, CDR1 is ENHRY and CDR2 SYGVKD. The CDR3 length is 12 residues. The CDR3 protein is CAISGQKDGYTF. The DNA for the CDR3 is TGTGCCATCAGTGGACAGAAAGATGGCTACACCTTC.

This chain joins TRBV7-3 and TRBJ2-5; possible D gene TRBD2, 6 bases. The CDR3 runs to 12 residues. The germline gives CDR1 SGHTA, CDR2 FQGTGA. Trimming shortened V by 8 bases and J by 5 bases, and 12 bases separated the two germline ends. The CDR3 protein is CASEEGWETQYF. In DNA, the CDR3 is TGTGCCAGCGAGGAGGGGTGGGAGACCCAGTACTTC.

This clonotype was recorded many times. The rearrangement joins TRBV6-1 to TRBJ1-3; D is unclear. This CDR3 region has 15 residues. V was clipped by 8 bases and J by 7 bases, with 21 bases between them. Germline CDR1 MNHNS, CDR2 SASEGT. The chain's CDR3 is CASSPSPPRTNTIYF. CDR3 DNA sequence: TGTGCCAGCTCCCCCTCCCCCCCGCGAACGAACACCATATATTTT.

Ten or more counts support this clonotype. The gene calls are TRBV7-9 and TRBJ2-1; tentatively, D is TRBD1 (5 bases). This CDR3 is built from 15 residues. V was shortened by 1 base and J by 4 bases, with 11 bases between the two germline ends. Germline V gene sequence: CDR1 SEHNR, CDR2 FQNEAQ (reference sequence). CDR3 sequence: CASSLGPDSYNEQFF. CDR3 coding DNA: TGTGCCAGCAGCTTAGGCCCCGACAGTTACAATGAGCAGTTCTTC.

This clonotype was seen many times. The chain links TRBV2 to TRBJ2-7, with D perhaps matching TRBD2 (7 bases). V lost 1 base to trimming and J lost 5 bases, with 21 bases between them. The CDR3 totals 17 residues. Germline V gene data show CDR1 as SNHLY and CDR2 as FYNNEI. The CDR3 nucleotides are TGTGCCAGCAGTGAAGAGGGTAGGGGGGGGGCCCGGGACGAGCAGTACTTC. It is translated as CASSEEGRGGARDEQYF.

The V gene is TRBV20-1, the J gene TRBJ2-1, with 10 bases that match TRBD1. The CDR3 totals 14 residues. CDR1 is DFQATT, CDR2 SNEGSKA, per germline (reference sequence). Trimming cost V 3 bases and J 6 bases; bases outside gene matches: 5. CDR3 coding DNA: TGCAGTGCTAGTCGACAGGGGGCGACCAATGAGCAGTTCTTC. It yields the protein CSASRQGATNEQFF.

Many counts were recorded for this clonotype. The chain couples TRBV20-1 to TRBJ2-7; the match to TRBD2 covers 12 bases. Germline trimming cut 0 bases from V and 3 bases from J; bases unmatched to any gene: 3. Germline CDR1 is DFQATT and CDR2 is SNEGSKA (reference sequence). The length of the CDR3 is 15 residues. This CDR3 is CSARDLAGGDYEQYF. CDR3 bases: TGCAGTGCTAGAGATCTAGCGGGGGGGGACTACGAGCAGTACTTC.

This clonotype was picked up a small number of times. The chain joins TRBV5-1 to TRBJ2-5; D is ambiguous. The V gene lost 4 bases and the J gene lost 1 base, with 5 bases spanning the gap. The length of the CDR3 is 12 residues. Per germline, CDR1 SGHRS and CDR2 YFSETQ. In DNA form, the CDR3 reads TGCGCCAGCAGCGGGTTCCAAGAGACCCAGTACTTC. Its translation: CASSGFQETQYF.

This clonotype occurred a few times. This chain joins TRBV2 and TRBJ2-7; D may correspond to TRBD1 or TRBD2 (6 bases each). The CDR3 runs 14 residues. Trimming left V 6 bases short and J 5 bases short, with 17 bases between. In germline, CDR1 is SNHLY, CDR2 FYNNEI. The CDR3 DNA sequence: TGTGCCAGCAGGGAAACGGGGGCGGGTCACGAGCAGTACTTC. It yields the protein CASRETGAGHEQYF.

The genes are TRBV15 and TRBJ2-4; D not certain. Trimming shortened V by 0 bases and J by 2 bases, and 14 bases separated the two germline ends. CDR3 length: 17 residues. CDR1 and CDR2 (germline): LNHNV, YYDKDF (reference sequence). CDR3 sequence: CATSREVRGVTKNIQYF. The CDR3 nucleotides read TGTGCCACCAGCAGAGAAGTACGAGGAGTCACCAAAAACATTCAGTACTTC.

Ten or more counts support this clonotype. The genes are TRBV7-9 and TRBJ2-7, with 7 bases identical to TRBD1. The CDR3 is made up of 13 amino acids. Trimming at V came to 5 bases and at J to 3 bases, leaving 4 bases not matched to a gene. Germline V lookup: CDR1 SEHNR, CDR2 FQNEAQ (reference sequence). The CDR3 loop reads CASSPGTDYEQYF. Here the CDR3 DNA reads TGTGCCAGCAGCCCCGGGACAGACTACGAGCAGTACTTC.

The chain carries TRBV15 and TRBJ2-1; 11 nucleotides match TRBD2. The length of the CDR3 is 15 residues. J was trimmed by 6 bases and V by 1 base; bases with no gene match: 2. Germline-derived CDR1 and CDR2 are LNHNV and YYDKDF (reference sequence). In DNA, the CDR3 is TGTGCCACCAGCAGAGTTAGCGGGGGGGGCAATGAGCAGTTCTTC. Its protein product is CATSRVSGGGNEQFF.

The rearrangement links TRBV7-3 to TRBJ1-4; D not certain. CDR3 length: 15 amino acids. Germline-derived CDR1 and CDR2 are SGHTA and FQGTGA. V lost 5 bases and J lost 5, with 15 bases in between. CDR3 DNA sequence: TGTGCCAGCAGCCGTTCGGGCCAGTTCAATGAAAAACTGTTTTTT. As protein: CASSRSGQFNEKLFF.

In this sample, this clonotype turned up once. The chain couples TRBV9 to TRBJ1-6; weak D call: TRBD1 (5 bases). CDR3 length: 15 amino acids. Germline assignment: CDR1 SGDLS and CDR2 YYNGEE. V gave up 0 bases and J gave up 10 bases, with 14 bases separating them. The CDR3 reads CASSVAAGLNSPLHF. The CDR3 DNA follows: TGTGCCAGCAGCGTAGCGGCAGGGCTCAACTCACCCCTCCACTTT.

This sequence joins TRBV19 and TRBJ1-5, with unresolved D. Trimming stripped 8 bases from V and 1 base from J, with 15 bases between. This CDR3 is 15 amino acids long. Germline CDR1 and CDR2: LNHDA and SQIVND (reference sequence). CDR3 coding DNA: TGTGCCAGTGCCCTGGTGGGAAGGAGCAATCAGCCCCAGCATTTT. It codes for CASALVGRSNQPQHF.

This clonotype rates as medium-sized (0.01 to 0.1%). This chain connects TRBV6-5 to TRBJ2-3; D is ambiguous. CDR1 and CDR2 from the germline V gene are MNHEY and SVGAGI. CDR3 length: 14 residues. V dropped 0 bases and J dropped 3 bases, with 7 bases sitting between them. For the CDR3, the DNA is TGTGCCAGCAGTTACTCGGATCCTACAGATACGCAGTATTTT. Its protein product is CASSYSDPTDTQYF.

The chain is built from TRBV7-8 and TRBJ1-1; 7 nucleotides match TRBD1. Germline CDR1 is SGHVS and CDR2 is FQNEAQ. The CDR3 covers 13 residues. The V gene end was trimmed by 5 bases and the J gene end by 3 bases; junction bases not matched to a gene: 3. CDR3 sequence: CASSITGDTEAFF. In DNA form, the CDR3 reads TGTGCCAGCAGCATTACAGGGGACACTGAAGCTTTCTTT.

This chain connects TRBV24-1 to TRBJ2-1, with TRBD2 matching over 7 bases. V gave up 4 bases and J gave up 2 bases; unmatched junction bases: 4. The CDR3 runs to 15 residues. Germline V gene sequence: CDR1 KGHDR, CDR2 SFDVKD. CDR3 loop: CATSDVGGTYNEQFF. CDR3 sequence (DNA): TGTGCCACCAGTGACGTCGGGGGGACCTACAATGAGCAGTTCTTC.

The chain recombines TRBV2 with TRBJ2-2; 9 bases align to TRBD1. The CDR3 contains 15 residues. CDR1 is SNHLY, CDR2 FYNNEI, per germline. V lost 7 bases to trimming and J lost 7 bases; unmatched junction nucleotides: 10. The CDR3 sequence is CASIGQGSYGGELFF. The DNA for the CDR3 is TGTGCCAGCATAGGACAGGGGTCCTACGGCGGGGAGCTGTTTTTT.

V and J are TRBV20-1 and TRBJ2-3, with 8 bases fitting TRBD2. Germline CDR1 reads DFQATT; CDR2 reads SNEGSKA (reference sequence). The CDR3 length is 18 residues. V was clipped by 5 bases and J by 6 bases; unmatched bases: 22. CDR3 DNA: TGCAGTGCTTACTACTTCATGGGGCTAGCGGGTGAATGGGATACGCAGTATTTT. Protein product: CSAYYFMGLAGEWDTQYF.

This chain uses TRBV25-1 with TRBJ2-2; TRBD1 is a possible D gene (6 bases). This CDR3 spans 17 amino acids. V was trimmed by 6 bases and J by 6 bases, leaving 23 bases between them. The germline V gene encodes CDR1 MGHDK and CDR2 SYGVNS. CDR3 residues: CASSYPRLRGIAGELFF. The CDR3 DNA follows: TGTGCCAGCAGCTACCCACGACTAAGGGGGATCGCCGGGGAGCTGTTTTTT. Using reference TRBV25-1 and TRBJ2-2 for the parts outside the CDR3, the full variable domain is EADIYQTPRYLVIGTGKKITLECSQTMGHDKMYWYQQDPGMELHLIHYSYGVNSTEKGDLSSESTVSRIRTEHFPLTLESARPSHTSQYLCASSYPRLRGIAGELFFGEGSRLTVL.

This clonotype was observed at least ten times. The genes are TRBV7-2 and TRBJ2-7; TRBD1 might be the D (6 bases). This CDR3 is 15 amino acids long. The V gene's germline CDR1 is SGHTA and CDR2 FQGNSA. Trimming removed 1 base at V and 5 bases at J, with 15 bases between. CDR3: CASSLVKYRDDEQYF. CDR3 nucleotides: TGTGCCAGCAGCTTAGTGAAGTACAGGGACGACGAGCAGTACTTC.

This clonotype was seen at least ten times. This rearrangement joins TRBV4-1 to TRBJ2-7, with 7 nucleotides matching TRBD2. J gave up 3 bases and V 4 bases, and 15 bases lay outside the gene matches. CDR1 and CDR2 (germline): MGHRA, YSYEKL. The CDR3 runs to 17 residues. CDR3 sequence (DNA): TGCGCCAGCAGCCTGGTGGGGGGAGGGAGCGAGGGCTACGAGCAGTACTTC. This gives the protein CASSLVGGGSEGYEQYF.

V usage is TRBV24-1 and J usage is TRBJ2-1; TRBD1 is a possible D gene (5 bases). CDR3 length equals 14 residues. V was clipped by 4 bases and J by 8 bases, with 14 bases between them. Germline lookup yields CDR1 KGHDR and CDR2 SFDVKD. The DNA for the CDR3 is TGTGCCACCAGTGAGCGGAAGGGGATAGATGAGCAGTTCTTC. Its protein is CATSERKGIDEQFF.

The chain recombines TRBV20-1 with TRBJ1-1; 8 bases align to TRBD1. There are 15 residues in the CDR3. The germline V gene has CDR1 DFQATT and CDR2 SNEGSKA (reference sequence). V trimming: 4 bases; J trimming: 1 base; junction bases outside the gene matches: 8. The CDR3 DNA reads TGCAGTGCTACTCCTCGACAGGGGCGGAACACTGAAGCTTTCTTT. Amino acids: CSATPRQGRNTEAFF.

Points on this clonotype: One end of the junction varies from germline; a read error may be responsible. The gene calls are TRBV15 and TRBJ1-5, with D possibly TRBD1 on 5 matching bases. This CDR3 has 16 amino acids. In germline, CDR1 is LNHNV, CDR2 YYDKDF (reference sequence). The CDR3 sequence is CVTSRGGGGGNQPQHF. CDR3 sequence (DNA): TGTGTCACCAGCAGAGGCGGCGGGGGAGGCAATCAGCCCCAGCATTTT.

The table lists this clonotype with many counts. J is TRBJ2-3 and V is TRBV10-1; D may be TRBD2 (5 bases). The CDR3 consists of 14 residues. Germline CDR1 and CDR2: WNHNN and SYGVQD (reference sequence). Trimming stripped 2 bases from V and 1 base from J, with 7 bases between. The CDR3 DNA reads as TGCGCCAGCAGTGAGCCCGGGGGCACAGATACGCAGTATTTT. It yields the protein CASSEPGGTDTQYF.